The 29 T cell receptor beta chains presented below share a single source sample, sequenced in a study of tumor-infiltrating lymphocytes in localized non-small cell lung cancer. The method was immunoSEQ multiplex PCR; TCRdb's version includes in-frame clones alone and lacks a portion of them. Among 9,000 to 10,000 clones listed, less than 80% were seen once. The sequencing sample was made of lung tumor tissue. The receptors derive from a human donor with non-small cell lung cancer.

The chain carries TRBV4-2 and TRBJ2-5; 12 nucleotides align to TRBD2. The CDR3 consists of 16 residues. With 1 base clipped from V and 4 bases from J, the junction kept 4 bases outside the gene matches. Looked up from germline, CDR1 is LGHNA and CDR2 is YNFKEQ. The CDR3 spells CASSQGTSGVGETQYF. Written as DNA, the CDR3 is TGTGCCAGCAGCCAAGGGACTAGCGGGGTAGGAGAGACCCAGTACTTC.

The gene calls are TRBV30 and TRBJ1-3; tentative D call: TRBD1 (5 bases). The V gene's germline CDR1 is GTSNPN and CDR2 SVGIG (reference sequence). The CDR3 has 14 residues. V lost 3 bases, J lost 2 bases, and 11 bases lay in between. DNA for the CDR3: TGTGCCTGGAGCGGGGGGGGAGCTGGAAACACCATATATTTT. This codes for CAWSGGGAGNTIYF.

The chain joins TRBV6-1 to TRBJ1-4; D is ambiguous. The CDR3 consists of 15 residues. Deletions cut 3 bases from V and 7 bases from J, with 15 bases between. Germline-derived CDR1 and CDR2 are MNHNS and SASEGT. The CDR3 bases are TGTGCCAGCAGTGACCCCGGTTGGCGTGGTGAAAAACTGTTTTTT. The encoded protein is CASSDPGWRGEKLFF.

This clone occurred a few times. The chain employs TRBV9 and TRBJ2-7, with 9 bases that match TRBD2. Germline values: CDR1 SGDLS, CDR2 YYNGEE. V lost 5 bases and J lost 7; bases outside the gene matches: 13. The CDR3 is made up of 15 amino acids. The CDR3 DNA reads as TGTGCCAGCAGTCCGTATAGCGGGAGAACTGGGGAGCAGTACTTC. As protein: CASSPYSGRTGEQYF.

The genes are TRBV5-5 and TRBJ2-5, with D unresolved. The V and J ends lost 0 bases and 5 bases respectively, with 14 bases between them. Germline assignment: CDR1 SGHKS and CDR2 YYEKEE (reference sequence). The CDR3 loop spans 15 amino acids. The CDR3 here is CASSLVGPQRETQYF. The DNA for the CDR3 is TGTGCCAGCAGCTTGGTGGGCCCCCAAAGGGAGACCCAGTACTTC.

The chain carries TRBV7-3 and TRBJ2-3; D is unresolved. Germline CDR1 SGHTA, CDR2 FQGTGA. V gave up 1 base and J gave up 5 bases, with 7 bases separating them. CDR3 length equals 13 residues. CDR3 in DNA: TGTGCCAGCAGCTTAATAGGCGGAGATACGCAGTATTTT. It encodes CASSLIGGDTQYF.

This clone appeared once. This chain links TRBV2 with TRBJ2-3, with 8 nucleotides matching TRBD2. Germline loops: CDR1 SNHLY, CDR2 FYNNEI. The CDR3 loop spans 16 amino acids. With V trimmed by 2 bases and J by 0 bases, 4 bases remained unmatched. The CDR3 reads CASSESRGGSTDTQYF. As DNA, the CDR3 is TGTGCCAGCAGTGAAAGTCGGGGGGGGAGCACAGATACGCAGTATTTT.

This clone was seen only a few times. The genes are TRBV7-9 and TRBJ2-3; weak D call: TRBD1 (5 bases). CDR3 length equals 16 residues. With 1 base removed from V and 2 bases from J, the gap between germline ends came to 13 bases. Germline CDR1 is SEHNR and CDR2 is FQNEAQ (reference sequence). The CDR3 region is CASSLGQGASTDTQYF. In nucleotides, the CDR3 is TGTGCCAGCAGCTTAGGGCAGGGCGCCTCCACAGATACGCAGTATTTT.

The V call is TRBV7-8, the J call TRBJ2-1, with 9 nucleotides matching TRBD1. Germline values: CDR1 SGHVS, CDR2 FQNEAQ. With 6 bases clipped from V and 2 bases from J, the junction kept 17 bases outside the gene matches. The CDR3 is made up of 19 amino acids. CDR3 in amino acids: CASRKNTGTGFGTYNEQFF. The DNA of the CDR3 is TGTGCCAGCAGGAAAAATACCGGGACAGGGTTTGGTACCTACAATGAGCAGTTCTTC.

The V and J genes are TRBV30 and TRBJ1-5; D is unclear. The V end was cut by 4 bases, the J end by 2 bases, with 15 bases between. This CDR3 is built from 15 residues. The germline V gene encodes CDR1 GTSNPN and CDR2 SVGIG (reference sequence). The CDR3 DNA follows: TGTGCCTGGAAGTCGCGAGGAAGGGGCAATCAGCCCCAGCATTTT. Translated: CAWKSRGRGNQPQHF. The whole variable domain, filled in from reference TRBV30 and TRBJ1-5, reads SQTIHQWPATLVQPVGSPLSLECTVEGTSNPNLYWYRQAAGRGLQLLFYSVGIGQISSEVPQNLSASRPQDRQFILSSKKLLLSDSGFYLCAWKSRGRGNQPQHFGDGTRLSIL.

CDR3 residues: CASSQEGRPGNTIYF. CDR3 in DNA: TGCGCCAGCAGCCAAGAAGGTCGACCTGGAAACACCATATATTTT. This chain joins TRBV4-3 and TRBJ1-3, with unresolved D. The CDR3 runs to 15 residues. V lost 0 bases and J lost 2, with 8 bases in between. Germline lookup yields CDR1 LGHNA and CDR2 YSLEER.

The V gene is TRBV5-4, the J gene TRBJ1-1; 8 positions match TRBD1. CDR3 length: 16 amino acids. Germline V gene lookup returns CDR1 SGHNT and CDR2 YYREEE (reference sequence). Trimming took 4 bases from V and 1 from J; bases not matched to a gene: 9. The CDR3 region has the DNA TGTGCCAGCAGCCCCCCATCGCAGGGGGCGAACACTGAAGCTTTCTTT. This translates into CASSPPSQGANTEAFF.

The rearrangement joins TRBV7-9 to TRBJ1-2; 9 bases line up with TRBD1. With V trimmed by 5 bases and J by 4 bases, 5 bases remained unmatched. The germline V gene encodes CDR1 SEHNR and CDR2 FQNEAQ (reference sequence). The CDR3 spans 14 residues. The chain's CDR3 is CASSPGQGGYGYTF. The CDR3 DNA follows: TGTGCCAGCAGCCCGGGACAGGGCGGCTATGGCTACACCTTC.

This chain joins TRBV4-3 and TRBJ2-3; TRBD1 matches 9 bases. This CDR3 region has 16 residues. Trimming removed 1 base from V and 5 bases from J; junction bases left unmatched: 7. Germline V lookup: CDR1 LGHNA, CDR2 YSLEER. The CDR3, as DNA: TGCGCCAGCAGCCAAGGTACAGGGGGCGCGAGAGATACGCAGTATTTT. Amino acids: CASSQGTGGARDTQYF.

The rearrangement uses TRBV29-1 and TRBJ2-7, with D uncertain. Between the trimmed V and J ends, which lost 2 bases and 5 bases, there was a span of 7 bases. This CDR3 region has 11 residues. CDR1 and CDR2 (germline): SQVTM, ANQGSEA. CDR3 DNA sequence: TGCAGCGTTGAAATGGGCCACGAGCAGTACTTC. It yields the protein CSVEMGHEQYF.

The V call is TRBV4-3, the J call TRBJ2-1; 12 positions match TRBD2. Looked up from germline, CDR1 is LGHNA and CDR2 is YSLEER. With V trimmed by 0 bases and J by 7 bases, 4 bases remained unmatched. This CDR3 has 16 residues. The CDR3 nucleotides are TGCGCCAGCAGCCAAGAACTAGCGGGGGGCCGAAATGAGCAGTTCTTC. Protein sequence: CASSQELAGGRNEQFF.

Details on this clone: Germline and junction disagree at one end, which may indicate a read error. The rearrangement uses TRBV5-4 and TRBJ2-5, with D possibly being TRBD1 (6 bases). Germline values: CDR1 SGHNT, CDR2 YYREEE (reference sequence). The CDR3 is 13 amino acids. The CDR3: CASSLGGGEIQYF. CDR3 bases: TGTGCCAGCAGCTTGGGAGGGGGAGAGATCCAGTACTTC.

This clone was recorded only once. The chain is built from TRBV7-9 and TRBJ2-2; 8 nucleotides agree with TRBD1. Per germline, CDR1 SEHNR and CDR2 FQNEAQ (reference sequence). Germline trimming cut 5 bases from V and 1 base from J; bases unmatched to any gene: 9. CDR3 length equals 17 residues. For the CDR3, the DNA is TGTGCCAGCAGCCACCGGGTTGGGACAGGGAACACCGGGGAGCTGTTTTTT. Amino acid sequence: CASSHRVGTGNTGELFF.

The chain employs TRBV19 and TRBJ2-3; weak D call: TRBD2 (6 bases). CDR3 length: 12 amino acids. Germline CDR1 reads LNHDA; CDR2 reads SQIVND (reference sequence). V gave up 8 bases and J gave up 4 bases, with 10 bases separating them. The CDR3 nucleotides read TGTGCCAGTTCGGGGAGGCCAGATACGCAGTATTTT. It yields the protein CASSGRPDTQYF.

This clone is medium-sized within its sample. The V and J genes are TRBV14 and TRBJ2-7, with a possible D match to TRBD2 (5 bases). Germline V lookup: CDR1 SGHDN, CDR2 FVKESK. Trimming removed 4 bases at V and 5 bases at J, with 12 bases between. This CDR3 is built from 13 residues. The CDR3 loop reads CASSLKRGNEQYF. CDR3 sequence (DNA): TGTGCCAGCAGCCTTAAGAGAGGGAACGAGCAGTACTTC.

This clone was detected a few times. The V and J genes are TRBV27 and TRBJ1-1, with D possibly TRBD1 on 6 matching bases. Germline loops: CDR1 MNHEY, CDR2 SMNVEV (reference sequence). Trimming removed 1 base at V and 4 bases at J, with 13 bases between. The CDR3 has 15 amino acids. As DNA, the CDR3 is TGTGCCAGCAGTTTATTTGGGGGCATGGGCACTGAAGCTTTCTTT. Translating it yields CASSLFGGMGTEAFF.

CDR3 protein: CASSVVGGTDTQYF. The CDR3 DNA is TGTGCCAGCAGCGTAGTCGGGGGAACAGATACGCAGTATTTT. This chain uses TRBV9 with TRBJ2-3, with a possible D match to TRBD2 (6 bases). Germline CDR1 SGDLS, CDR2 YYNGEE. V was shortened by 0 bases and J by 3 bases, with 8 bases between the two germline ends. The CDR3 runs to 14 residues.

CDR3 nucleotides: TGCGCCAGCAGCTTGGACCCGACAGGCTACGAGCAGTACTTC. This gives the protein CASSLDPTGYEQYF. This sequence joins TRBV5-1 and TRBJ2-7; possible D gene TRBD1, 6 bases. The CDR3 has 14 amino acids. Germline loops: CDR1 SGHRS, CDR2 YFSETQ. V shed 0 bases and J shed 3 bases, with 10 bases lying between them.

The gene calls are TRBV7-2 and TRBJ1-2; D gene ambiguous. V lost 3 bases and J 7 bases, leaving 18 bases between the germline ends. This CDR3 comprises 15 residues. Germline V gene sequence: CDR1 SGHTA, CDR2 FQGNSA. The DNA for the CDR3 is TGTGCCAGCAGCTTCCTACAGCCCTCTTTTTCTGGCTACACCTTC. Translated, it gives CASSFLQPSFSGYTF.

This chain connects TRBV7-2 to TRBJ2-1; 7 bases align to TRBD2. V trimming: 6 bases; J trimming: 8 bases; junction bases outside the gene matches: 10. Germline V gene sequence: CDR1 SGHTA, CDR2 FQGNSA. The CDR3 has 14 residues. The CDR3 DNA reads as TGTGCCAGCAGTCCCGGACTAGATTCATATGAGCAGTTCTTC. Amino acid sequence: CASSPGLDSYEQFF.

This sequence joins TRBV25-1 and TRBJ2-1; TRBD2 matches 12 bases. This CDR3 is 14 amino acids long. Germline lookup yields CDR1 MGHDK and CDR2 SYGVNS. Losses at the gene ends were 5 bases for V and 5 bases for J; bases not matched to a gene: 1. The CDR3 bases are TGTGCCAGCAGTCTAGCGGGGGGGAACAATGAGCAGTTCTTC. It yields the protein CASSLAGGNNEQFF.

V gene TRBV6-1 combines with J gene TRBJ1-2; D not resolved. Germline loops: CDR1 MNHNS, CDR2 SASEGT. There are 13 residues in the CDR3. Trimming shortened V by 2 bases and J by 7 bases, and 11 bases separated the two germline ends. The CDR3 sequence is CASSESGSGGYTF. The CDR3, as DNA: TGTGCCAGCAGTGAAAGCGGCAGTGGTGGCTACACCTTC.

V usage is TRBV19 and J usage is TRBJ2-1; 8 bases are a match to TRBD2. Per the germline V gene, CDR1 is LNHDA and CDR2 is SQIVND (reference sequence). The CDR3 is made up of 14 amino acids. V lost 3 bases to trimming and J lost 9 bases; unmatched junction nucleotides: 7. The CDR3 loop is CASSMAGGFGEQFF. CDR3 bases: TGTGCCAGTAGTATGGCGGGGGGTTTCGGTGAGCAGTTCTTC.

The chain joins TRBV27 to TRBJ1-2; D is uncertain. Germline CDR1 reads MNHEY; CDR2 reads SMNVEV (reference sequence). This CDR3 is built from 13 residues. Trimming took off 6 bases at V and 4 bases at J, with 12 bases between the two ends. CDR3 nucleotide sequence: TGTGCCAGCAGCCCCGTTCAGAGCTATGGCTACACCTTC. Protein: CASSPVQSYGYTF.